These 8 T cell receptor beta chains were sequenced from one sample in a study of tumor and adjacent non-tumor tissue in lung cancer. No cell sorting was done before RNA was extracted from the tissue. A modified ARM-PCR protocol with three rounds of nested PCR amplified TCRbeta. TCRdb ran MiXCR on the multiplex PCR reads and lists one entry per CDR3 protein. The data show approximately 130,000 distinct CDR3 sequences, around three fifths seen once. Material: lung tumor tissue. The receptors derive from a man younger than 45 with non-small cell lung cancer.

Of note for this clonotype: A much bigger clone sits one base away, suggesting this may be a read error. This chain connects TRBV6-5 to TRBJ2-5; D perhaps matches TRBD1 (6 bases). Germline V gene sequence: CDR1 MNHEY, CDR2 SVGAGI. The CDR3 spans 13 residues. In DNA, the CDR3 is TGTGCCAGCAGTTACGCAGGGGAAGAGGCCCAGTACTTC. This gives the protein CASSYAGEEAQYF.

This clonotype was seen at least ten times. The rearrangement joins TRBV29-1 to TRBJ1-2; D is undetermined. In germline, CDR1 is SQVTM, CDR2 ANQGSEA. CDR3 length: 14 amino acids. The ends were cut back, 1 base at V and 2 bases at J, with 11 bases in the middle. DNA for the CDR3: TGCAGCGTTGAAGCCTGGAGTGTGAACTATGGCTACACCTTC. Encoded protein: CSVEAWSVNYGYTF. The whole variable domain, filled in from reference TRBV29-1 and TRBJ1-2, reads SAVISQKPSRDICQRGTSLTIQCQVDSQVTMMFWYRQQPGQSLTLIATANQGSEATYESGFVIDKFPISRPNLTFSTLTVSNMSPEDSSIYLCSVEAWSVNYGYTFGSGTRLTVV.

A note on this clonotype: This may come from a read error, since a much larger clone is one base off. The genes are TRBV6-5 and TRBJ1-1; TRBD1 is a possible D gene (5 bases). The V end was cut by 8 bases, the J end by 4 bases, with 20 bases between. Germline CDR1 is MNHEY and CDR2 is SVGAGI. The CDR3 is 15 residues long. The chain's CDR3 is CASRSRSTGGTEAFF. The CDR3 DNA reads TGTGCCAGCCGTTCCCGTAGTACCGGGGGCACTGAAGCTTTCTTT.

This clonotype was seen many times. The genes are TRBV20-1 and TRBJ2-7, with TRBD1 identical over 9 bases. Per the germline V gene, CDR1 is DFQATT and CDR2 is SNEGSKA (reference sequence). The CDR3 contains 13 residues. Trimming removed 6 bases from V and 4 bases from J; junction bases left unmatched: 7. The CDR3 region has the DNA TGCAGTGCCCGGGACAGGGTAGCTTACGAGCAGTACTTC. Its protein is CSARDRVAYEQYF.

Concerning this clonotype itself: At one end the junction does not follow the germline gene, possibly because of a read error. This sequence joins TRBV7-8 and TRBJ2-7, with D unresolved. The CDR3 is 13 amino acids. Germline CDR1 SGHVS, CDR2 FQNEAQ. The CDR3 reads CASSLSVGYKQYF. DNA of the CDR3: TGTGCCAGCAGTTTATCCGTCGGCTACAAGCAGTACTTC.

A single count supports this clonotype. A much larger clone is a single base away; this may be a read error. The V and J genes are TRBV29-1 and TRBJ2-3; 8 bases match TRBD1. Germline CDR1 SQVTM, CDR2 ANQGSEA. The length of the CDR3 is 13 residues. This CDR3 is CSGGTGPTDTHYF. The DNA of the CDR3 is TGCAGCGGGGGGACAGGACCCACAGATACGCACTATTTT.

On this clonotype itself: One end of the junction fails to match germline, which may point to a read error. The V and J genes are TRBV11-2 and TRBJ2-2; 8 nucleotides match TRBD2. The CDR3 is 15 residues long. The germline gives CDR1 SGHAT, CDR2 FQNNGV. The CDR3 DNA is TGTGCCAGCAACTCGGGAGGGTCGAACATCGGGGAGCTGTTTTTT. Amino acid sequence: CASNSGGSNIGELFF.

This clonotype was recorded many times. The chain recombines TRBV6-5 with TRBJ2-4; 7 bases fit TRBD1. There are 15 residues in the CDR3. V lost 6 bases and J lost 3; bases outside the gene matches: 8. Germline CDR1 and CDR2: MNHEY and SVGAGI. The chain's CDR3 is CASSRQGLGKNIQYF. The CDR3 DNA reads as TGTGCCAGCAGCCGACAGGGTCTAGGCAAAAACATTCAGTACTTC.